These 17 T cell receptor beta chains were sequenced from one sample in a study of T-cell memory formation after mild COVID-19. TCRdb called the 5' RACE reads again in MiXCR, with one record for every CDR3 protein. The data contain a few hundred thousand distinct CDR3 sequences, 20% to 25% of them singletons. The sequenced sample consisted of PBMCs or a T cell subset sorted from them (not recorded which). The receptors derive from an adult woman who had mild COVID-19 (a few samples of this study predate the infection). Cell type and time point are not known.

In this sample, this clonotype turned up a few times. The chain uses TRBV11-2 and TRBJ2-5; 8 positions agree with TRBD1. The CDR3 sequence is 16 residues long. J was trimmed by 4 bases and V by 4 bases; bases with no gene match: 11. Germline CDR1 and CDR2: SGHAT and FQNNGV. Here the CDR3 DNA reads TGTGCCAGCAGCTCGGTACAGGGGGAGCTTGGAGAGACCCAGTACTTC. Translating gives CASSSVQGELGETQYF.

The chain joins TRBV29-1 to TRBJ2-7; no definite D call. Per germline, CDR1 SQVTM and CDR2 ANQGSEA. V gave up 6 bases and J gave up 0 bases, with 9 bases separating them. The CDR3 has 12 amino acids. CDR3 sequence (DNA): TGCAGCGTAGAATTGGACTCCTACGAGCAGTACTTC. This sequence encodes CSVELDSYEQYF.

This clonotype was detected only a few times. The chain is built from TRBV15 and TRBJ1-1; unclear D gene. Germline CDR1 reads LNHNV; CDR2 reads YYDKDF (reference sequence). V lost 0 bases and J 0 bases, leaving 11 bases between the germline ends. This CDR3 region has 16 residues. CDR3 sequence reads: CATSRDLVVMNTEAFF. CDR3 sequence (DNA): TGTGCCACCAGCAGAGATTTAGTGGTCATGAACACTGAAGCTTTCTTT.

The chain recombines TRBV7-6 with TRBJ2-7; the match to TRBD2 covers 7 bases. CDR3 length: 15 residues. Trimming cost V 5 bases and J 1 base; bases outside gene matches: 8. Per the germline V gene, CDR1 is SGHVS and CDR2 is FNYEAQ. CDR3 in DNA: TGTGCCAGCAGCGATTTGTGGGGGGGATCCTACGAGCAGTACTTC. Translating gives CASSDLWGGSYEQYF.

V usage is TRBV24-1 and J usage is TRBJ2-2; D gene uncertain. V lost 8 bases and J 5 bases, leaving 11 bases between the germline ends. Germline V lookup: CDR1 KGHDR, CDR2 SFDVKD. The CDR3 is made up of 13 amino acids. The CDR3 region is CATMGSSTGELFF. The CDR3 nucleotides are TGTGCCACCATGGGCAGTAGTACCGGGGAGCTGTTTTTT.

There are many counts of this clonotype. The chain combines TRBV20-1 with TRBJ2-1; D is possibly TRBD2 (6 bases). The CDR3 is 17 residues long. CDR1 DFQATT and CDR2 SNEGSKA come from the germline V gene (reference sequence). The germline V and J ends were trimmed by 2 bases and 4 bases, with 21 bases remaining between them. The chain's CDR3 is CSARSPLGGVGYNEQFF. The CDR3 region has the DNA TGCAGTGCTAGATCCCCCTTGGGCGGGGTAGGGTACAATGAGCAGTTCTTC.

This clonotype has only a few counts. This chain links TRBV9 with TRBJ1-2; 8 nucleotides match TRBD1. Germline CDR1 is SGDLS and CDR2 is YYNGEE. The length of the CDR3 is 14 residues. The trim removed 4 bases at V and 4 bases at J, leaving 6 bases unmatched. CDR3 region: CASSIGTGSYGYTF. The CDR3 DNA sequence: TGTGCCAGCAGCATTGGGACAGGCAGCTATGGCTACACCTTC.

The CDR3 bases are TGTGCCAGCAGTGGAGGACAGAGCTACACCTTC. This translates into CASSGGQSYTF. This chain uses TRBV25-1 with TRBJ1-2, with a tentative D call TRBD1 (6 bases). Germline assignment: CDR1 MGHDK and CDR2 SYGVNS. Trimming left V 4 bases short and J 9 bases short, with 9 bases between. This CDR3 contains 11 residues.

The rearrangement links TRBV20-1 to TRBJ1-2; D unclear. Deletions cut 5 bases from V and 4 bases from J, with 23 bases between. Germline CDR1 reads DFQATT; CDR2 reads SNEGSKA (reference sequence). The CDR3 consists of 16 residues. CDR3 amino acids: CSAELYDREDGYGYTF. The CDR3 DNA sequence: TGCAGTGCTGAGCTATATGACCGAGAAGACGGCTATGGCTACACCTTC.

In its sample, this clonotype was seen many times. The chain employs TRBV7-2 and TRBJ1-2; tentatively, D is TRBD1 (5 bases). V dropped 7 bases and J dropped 4 bases, with 19 bases sitting between them. Germline CDR1 and CDR2: SGHTA and FQGNSA. CDR3 length equals 15 residues. The CDR3 here is CASNTPQGGLYGYTF. CDR3 DNA sequence: TGTGCCAGCAACACCCCGCAGGGAGGGCTCTATGGCTACACCTTC.

This clonotype was counted between two and nine times. The chain is built from TRBV18 and TRBJ2-7; the D gene is possibly TRBD2 (6 bases). The germline V gene has CDR1 KGHSH and CDR2 LQKENI. V was trimmed by 7 bases and J by 2 bases, leaving 15 bases between them. The CDR3 runs to 14 residues. CDR3 DNA sequence: TGTGCCAGCTGGCGCGGAGGGAGGACCTACGAGCAGTACTTC. Protein sequence: CASWRGGRTYEQYF.

In this sample, this clonotype turned up a few times. This rearrangement joins TRBV9 to TRBJ2-1, with 9 bases that match TRBD1. The ends lost 0 bases at V and 8 bases at J; junction bases unmatched: 9. This CDR3 region has 16 residues. The germline CDR1 and CDR2 sequences are SGDLS and YYNGEE. The CDR3: CASSVEWTGVTYEQFF. The CDR3 DNA reads TGTGCCAGCAGCGTAGAATGGACAGGGGTGACCTATGAGCAGTTCTTC.

This chain uses TRBV4-2 with TRBJ2-1; tentative D call: TRBD1 (6 bases). The CDR3 is made up of 14 amino acids. Germline CDR1 and CDR2: LGHNA and YNFKEQ. V lost 0 bases to trimming and J lost 7 bases, with 10 bases between them. The CDR3 reads CASSQDLGQNEQFF. In DNA form, the CDR3 reads TGTGCCAGCAGCCAAGATCTGGGACAAAATGAGCAGTTCTTC.

There are a few counts of this clonotype. The rearrangement uses TRBV4-2 and TRBJ1-1; perhaps TRBD1 as D (5 bases). The germline V and J ends were trimmed by 3 bases and 5 bases, with 7 bases remaining between them. This CDR3 region has 12 residues. Germline V CDR1 and CDR2: LGHNA, YNFKEQ. This chain's CDR3 is CASSHWGTEAFF. The CDR3 region has the DNA TGTGCCAGCAGCCACTGGGGGACTGAAGCTTTCTTT.

This clonotype came up a few times. The chain has TRBV24-1 and TRBJ2-1, with TRBD2 matching 10 bases. The CDR3 has 16 amino acids. The J segment lost 9 bases and the V segment lost 4 bases, leaving 11 bases of the junction unmatched. Germline lookup yields CDR1 KGHDR and CDR2 SFDVKD. The CDR3 here is CATSDATGTSVREQFF. The CDR3 nucleotides are TGTGCCACCAGTGACGCAACCGGGACTAGCGTACGTGAGCAGTTCTTC.

This clonotype was observed many times. The chain uses TRBV6-5 and TRBJ2-7, with 9 bases that match TRBD1. CDR1 and CDR2 from the germline V gene are MNHEY and SVGAGI. V shed 6 bases, J shed 3 bases, and the junction held 6 bases outside the gene matches. There are 14 residues in the CDR3. This CDR3 reads CASRYTGGGYEQYF. The CDR3 nucleotides are TGTGCCAGCAGGTACACAGGGGGCGGCTACGAGCAGTACTTC.

This clonotype was found a few times. CDR3 amino acids: CASGLSGGNTEAFF. The CDR3 region has the DNA TGTGCTAGTGGTTTGAGTGGGGGCAACACTGAAGCTTTCTTT. The rearrangement links TRBV12-5 to TRBJ1-1; TRBD1 might be the D (6 bases). CDR3 size: 14 residues. With 2 bases removed from V and 2 bases from J, the gap between germline ends came to 9 bases. In germline, CDR1 is LGHNT, CDR2 FRNRAP.